A selection of T cell receptor beta chains follows, all from one sample in a study of shared clonotypes between healthy human individuals. Clones were sequenced by immunoSEQ multiplex PCR, and TCRdb holds only the in-frame ones, with some missing. The table lists a few million clones, 85% to 95% of them singletons, with about 1.6% in the top ten. Sequencing was performed on naive CD8+ T cells from PBMCs. These receptors were collected from a man aged 18 to 30 in good health. Some clones in this sample may be carry-over from other donors' samples. Both conserved end residues are part of each CDR3. Each record gives: V gene, J gene, CDR3 protein.

V gene: TRBV15; J gene: TRBJ2-2; CDR3 protein: CATQGGITGELFF
V gene: TRBV7-8; J gene: TRBJ2-3; CDR3 protein: CASSLVLAGIADTQYF
V gene: TRBV9; J gene: TRBJ1-2; CDR3 protein: CASSVNRGHGYTF
V gene: TRBV6-1; J gene: TRBJ2-7; CDR3 protein: CASRTGGYEQYF
V gene: TRBV6-5; J gene: TRBJ1-5; CDR3 protein: CASSYSSRANQPQHF
V gene: TRBV6-4; J gene: TRBJ2-7; CDR3 protein: CASSEIQLLPYEQYF
V gene: TRBV5-4; J gene: TRBJ2-1; CDR3 protein: CASSAGLAGEGHEQFF
V gene: TRBV6-5; J gene: TRBJ2-2; CDR3 protein: CASSYHPNTGELFF
V gene: TRBV6-5; J gene: TRBJ1-2; CDR3 protein: CASSYDQGANYGYTF
V gene: TRBV2; J gene: TRBJ1-1; CDR3 protein: CASSDGRGYEAFF
V gene: TRBV6-1; J gene: TRBJ2-5; CDR3 protein: CASSEDWGQETQYF
V gene: TRBV28; J gene: TRBJ2-1; CDR3 protein: CASTRPWNEQFF
V gene: TRBV28; J gene: TRBJ2-3; CDR3 protein: CASSLVFRDTQYF